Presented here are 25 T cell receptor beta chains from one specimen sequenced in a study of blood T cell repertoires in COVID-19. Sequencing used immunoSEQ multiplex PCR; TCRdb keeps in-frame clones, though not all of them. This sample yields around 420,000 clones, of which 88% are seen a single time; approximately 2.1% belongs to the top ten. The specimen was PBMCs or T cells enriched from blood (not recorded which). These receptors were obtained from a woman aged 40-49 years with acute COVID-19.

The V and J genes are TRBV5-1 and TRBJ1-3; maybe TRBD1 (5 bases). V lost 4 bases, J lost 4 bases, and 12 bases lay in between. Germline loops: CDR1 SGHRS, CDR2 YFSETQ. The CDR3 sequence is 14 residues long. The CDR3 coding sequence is TGCGCCAGCAGCCCCACGGGGGGAGGAAACACCATATATTTT. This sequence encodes CASSPTGGGNTIYF.

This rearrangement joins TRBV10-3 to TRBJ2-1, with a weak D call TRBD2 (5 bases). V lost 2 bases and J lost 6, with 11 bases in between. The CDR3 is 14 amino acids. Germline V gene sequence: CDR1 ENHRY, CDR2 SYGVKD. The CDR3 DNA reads TGTGCCATCAGTGAGGCCACTAGTTTCAATGAGCAGTTCTTC. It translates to CAISEATSFNEQFF.

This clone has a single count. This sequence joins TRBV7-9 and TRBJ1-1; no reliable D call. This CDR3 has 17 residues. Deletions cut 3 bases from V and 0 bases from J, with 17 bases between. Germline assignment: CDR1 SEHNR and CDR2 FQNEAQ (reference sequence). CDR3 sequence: CASSLTPWIVMNTEAFF. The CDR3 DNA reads TGTGCCAGCAGCTTGACACCGTGGATAGTTATGAACACTGAAGCTTTCTTT.

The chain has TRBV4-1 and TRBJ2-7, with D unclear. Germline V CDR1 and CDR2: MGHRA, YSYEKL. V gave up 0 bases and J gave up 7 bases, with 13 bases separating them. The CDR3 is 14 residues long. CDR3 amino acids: CASSQDISLWEQYF. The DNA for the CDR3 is TGCGCCAGCAGCCAAGATATCAGTCTCTGGGAGCAGTACTTC.

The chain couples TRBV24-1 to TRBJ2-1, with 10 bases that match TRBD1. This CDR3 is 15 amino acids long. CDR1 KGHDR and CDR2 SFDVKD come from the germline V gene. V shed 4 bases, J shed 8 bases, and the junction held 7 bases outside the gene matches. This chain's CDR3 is CATSDSDRGPDEQFF. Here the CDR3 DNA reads TGTGCCACCAGTGACTCCGACAGGGGGCCTGATGAGCAGTTCTTC.

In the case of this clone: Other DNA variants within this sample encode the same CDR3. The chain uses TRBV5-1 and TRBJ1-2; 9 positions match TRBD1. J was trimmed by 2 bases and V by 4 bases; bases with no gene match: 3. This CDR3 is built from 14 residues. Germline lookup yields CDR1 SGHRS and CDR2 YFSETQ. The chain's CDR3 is CASSPGQGNYGYTF. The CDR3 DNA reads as TGCGCCAGCAGCCCTGGACAGGGGAACTATGGCTACACCTTC.

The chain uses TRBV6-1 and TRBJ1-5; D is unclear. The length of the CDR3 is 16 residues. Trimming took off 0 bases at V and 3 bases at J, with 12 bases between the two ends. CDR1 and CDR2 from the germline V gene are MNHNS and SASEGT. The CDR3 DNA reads TGTGCCAGCAGTGAAGCGGCGGGAAACGTCAATCAGCCCCAGCATTTT. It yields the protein CASSEAAGNVNQPQHF.

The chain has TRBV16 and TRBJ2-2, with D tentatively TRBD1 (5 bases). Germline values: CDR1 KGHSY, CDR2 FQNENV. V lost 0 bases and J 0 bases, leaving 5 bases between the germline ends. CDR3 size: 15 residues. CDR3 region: CASSQSTANTGELFF. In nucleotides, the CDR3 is TGTGCCAGCAGCCAATCGACAGCGAACACCGGGGAGCTGTTTTTT. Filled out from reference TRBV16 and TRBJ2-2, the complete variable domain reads GEEVAQTPKHLVRGEGQKAKLYCAPIKGHSYVFWYQQVLKNEFKFLISFQNENVFDETGMPKERFSAKCLPNSPCSLEIQATKLEDSAVYFCASSQSTANTGELFFGEGSRLTVL.

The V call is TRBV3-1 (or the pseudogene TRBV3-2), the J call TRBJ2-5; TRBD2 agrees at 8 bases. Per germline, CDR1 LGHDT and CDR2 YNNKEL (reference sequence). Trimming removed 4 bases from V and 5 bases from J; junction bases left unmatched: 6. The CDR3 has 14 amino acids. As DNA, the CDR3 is TGTGCCAGCAGCCTAACCGGGGGGGCGGAGACCCAGTACTTC. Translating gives CASSLTGGAETQYF.

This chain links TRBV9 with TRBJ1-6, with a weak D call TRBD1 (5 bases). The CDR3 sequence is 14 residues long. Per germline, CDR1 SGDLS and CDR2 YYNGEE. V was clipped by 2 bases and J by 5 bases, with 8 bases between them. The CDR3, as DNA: TGTGCCAGCAGCGTCGGGGGGAATAATTCACCCCTCCACTTT. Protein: CASSVGGNNSPLHF.

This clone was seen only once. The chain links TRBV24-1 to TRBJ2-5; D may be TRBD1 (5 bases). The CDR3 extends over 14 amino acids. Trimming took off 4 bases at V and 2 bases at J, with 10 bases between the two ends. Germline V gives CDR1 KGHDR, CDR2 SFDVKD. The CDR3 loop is CATSDPTEQETQYF. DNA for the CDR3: TGTGCCACCAGTGACCCGACAGAACAAGAGACCCAGTACTTC.

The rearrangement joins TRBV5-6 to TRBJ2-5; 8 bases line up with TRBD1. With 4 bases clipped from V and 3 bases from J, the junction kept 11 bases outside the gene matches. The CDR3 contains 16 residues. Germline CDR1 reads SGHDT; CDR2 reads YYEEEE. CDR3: CASSTDLWDRKETQYF. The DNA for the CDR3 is TGTGCCAGCAGCACCGACCTTTGGGACAGGAAAGAGACCCAGTACTTC.

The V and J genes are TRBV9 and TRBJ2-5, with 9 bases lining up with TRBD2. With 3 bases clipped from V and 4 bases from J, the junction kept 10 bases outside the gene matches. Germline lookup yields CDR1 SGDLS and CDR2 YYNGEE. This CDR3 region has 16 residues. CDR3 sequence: CASSEAGGLPPETQYF. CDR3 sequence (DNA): TGTGCCAGCAGCGAAGCGGGGGGCCTACCCCCAGAGACCCAGTACTTC.

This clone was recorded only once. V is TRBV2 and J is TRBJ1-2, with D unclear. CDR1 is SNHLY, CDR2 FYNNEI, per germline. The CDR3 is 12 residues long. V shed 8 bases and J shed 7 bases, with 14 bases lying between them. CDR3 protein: CASRGDPSGYTF. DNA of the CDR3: TGTGCCAGCCGGGGAGACCCTAGTGGCTACACCTTC.

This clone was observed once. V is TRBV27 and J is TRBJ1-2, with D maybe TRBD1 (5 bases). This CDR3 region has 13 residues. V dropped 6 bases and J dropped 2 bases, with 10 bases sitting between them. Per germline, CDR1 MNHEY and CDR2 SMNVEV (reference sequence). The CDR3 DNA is TGTGCCAGCAGACAGGACGGGAACTATGGCTACACCTTC. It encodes CASRQDGNYGYTF.

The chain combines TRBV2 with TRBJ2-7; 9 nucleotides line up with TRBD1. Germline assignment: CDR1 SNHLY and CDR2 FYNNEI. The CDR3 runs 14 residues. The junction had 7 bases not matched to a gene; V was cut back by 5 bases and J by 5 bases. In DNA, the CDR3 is TGTGCCAGCAGTAACAGGGGGCGCCTGGACGAGCAGTACTTC. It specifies CASSNRGRLDEQYF.

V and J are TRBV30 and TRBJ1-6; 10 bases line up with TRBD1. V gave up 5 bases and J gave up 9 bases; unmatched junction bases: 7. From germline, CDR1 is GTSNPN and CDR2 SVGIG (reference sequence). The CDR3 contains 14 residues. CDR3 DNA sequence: TGTGCCTGGGTCCGGGACAGGGGTTTTTCACCCCTCCACTTT. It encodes CAWVRDRGFSPLHF.

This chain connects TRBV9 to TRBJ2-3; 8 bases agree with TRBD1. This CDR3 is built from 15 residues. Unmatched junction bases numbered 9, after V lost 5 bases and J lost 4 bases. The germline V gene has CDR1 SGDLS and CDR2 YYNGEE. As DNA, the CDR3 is TGTGCCAGCAGTTCGGACAGGGAACAGCCAGATACGCAGTATTTT. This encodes CASSSDREQPDTQYF.

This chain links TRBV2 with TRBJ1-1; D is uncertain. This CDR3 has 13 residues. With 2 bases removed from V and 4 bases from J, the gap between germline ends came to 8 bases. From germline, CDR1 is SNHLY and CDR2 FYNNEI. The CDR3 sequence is CASSERSGTEAFF. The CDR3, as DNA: TGTGCCAGCAGTGAACGCAGTGGCACTGAAGCTTTCTTT.

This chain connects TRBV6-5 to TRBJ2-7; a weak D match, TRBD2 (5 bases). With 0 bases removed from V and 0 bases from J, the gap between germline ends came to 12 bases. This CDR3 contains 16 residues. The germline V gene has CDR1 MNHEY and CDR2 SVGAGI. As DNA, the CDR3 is TGTGCCAGCAGTTACTCGTCGGGGAAGGCCTCCTACGAGCAGTACTTC. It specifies CASSYSSGKASYEQYF.

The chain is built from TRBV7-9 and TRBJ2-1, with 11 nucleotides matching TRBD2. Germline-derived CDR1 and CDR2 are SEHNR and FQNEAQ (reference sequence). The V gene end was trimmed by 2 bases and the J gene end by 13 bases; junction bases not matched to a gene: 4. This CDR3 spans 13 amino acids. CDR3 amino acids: CASSLIAGGRQFF. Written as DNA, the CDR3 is TGTGCCAGCAGCTTAATAGCGGGGGGGCGACAGTTCTTC.

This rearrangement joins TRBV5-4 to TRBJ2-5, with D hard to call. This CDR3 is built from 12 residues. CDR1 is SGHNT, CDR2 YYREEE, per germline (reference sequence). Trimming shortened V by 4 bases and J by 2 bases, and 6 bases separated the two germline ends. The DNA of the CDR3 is TGTGCCAGCAGCGGGCAGCAAGAGACCCAGTACTTC. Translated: CASSGQQETQYF.

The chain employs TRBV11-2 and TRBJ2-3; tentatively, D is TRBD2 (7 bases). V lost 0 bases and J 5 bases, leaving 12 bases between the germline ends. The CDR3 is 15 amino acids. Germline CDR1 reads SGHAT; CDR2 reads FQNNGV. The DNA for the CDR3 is TGTGCCAGCAGCTTAGATGGGGGGGCGCGAGATACGCAGTATTTT. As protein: CASSLDGGARDTQYF. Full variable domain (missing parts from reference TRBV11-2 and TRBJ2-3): EAGVAQSPRYKIIEKRQSVAFWCNPISGHATLYWYQQILGQGPKLLIQFQNNGVVDDSQLPKDRFSAERLKGVDSTLKIQPAKLEDSAVYLCASSLDGGARDTQYFGPGTRLTVL.

The CDR3 loop is CASSLTRHRGNYGYTF. DNA of the CDR3: TGTGCCAGCAGTCTAACTCGACACCGGGGGAACTATGGCTACACCTTC. This chain links TRBV7-9 with TRBJ1-2; D perhaps matches TRBD1 (5 bases). The CDR3 has 16 amino acids. The germline V gene encodes CDR1 SEHNR and CDR2 FQNEAQ (reference sequence). The V end lost 6 bases, the J end lost 2 bases, and 19 bases lay between the germline ends.

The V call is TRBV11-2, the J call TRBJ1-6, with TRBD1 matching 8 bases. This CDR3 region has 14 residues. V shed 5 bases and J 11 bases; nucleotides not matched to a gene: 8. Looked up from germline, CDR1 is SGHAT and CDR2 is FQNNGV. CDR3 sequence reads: CASSAWDRWAPLHF. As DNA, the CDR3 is TGTGCCAGCAGCGCTTGGGACAGGTGGGCACCCCTCCACTTT.